Sequencing of this T cell receptor beta chain was carried out in a study of control samples from healthy donors and cancer patients. Generated by immunoSEQ multiplex PCR, the TCRdb table keeps only in-frame clones and is missing some. The sample yields approximately 100,000 clones, roughly 78% seen once. The length of the CDR3 is 13 residues. The junction had 0 bases not matched to a gene; V was cut back by 3 bases and J by 4 bases. This sequence was found in a man in his 60s in good health. V usage is TRBV23-1 and J usage is TRBJ2-1; 7 bases agree with TRBD2. TRBV23-1 is an ORF, and what it does is uncertain. The sequencing sample was made of blood. The CDR3 DNA sequence: TGCGCCAGCAGTCACGGGGGGTACAATGAGCAGTTCTTC. Translation gives CASSHGGYNEQFF.